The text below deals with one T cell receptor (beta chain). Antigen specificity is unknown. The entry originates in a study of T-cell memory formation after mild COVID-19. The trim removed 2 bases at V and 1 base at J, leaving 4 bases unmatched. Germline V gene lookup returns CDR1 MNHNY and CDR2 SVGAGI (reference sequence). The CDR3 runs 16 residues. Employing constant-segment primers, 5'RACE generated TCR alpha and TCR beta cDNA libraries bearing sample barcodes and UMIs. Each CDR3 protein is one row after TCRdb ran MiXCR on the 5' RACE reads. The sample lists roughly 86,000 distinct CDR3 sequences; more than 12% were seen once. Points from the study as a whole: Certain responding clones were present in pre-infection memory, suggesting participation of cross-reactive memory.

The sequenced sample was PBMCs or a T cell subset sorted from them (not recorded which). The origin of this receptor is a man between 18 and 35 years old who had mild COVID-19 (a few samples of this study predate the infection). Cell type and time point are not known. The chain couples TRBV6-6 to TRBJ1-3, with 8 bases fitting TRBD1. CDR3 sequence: CASSYTRTGSGNTIYF. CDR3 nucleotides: TGTGCCAGCAGTTACACCAGGACAGGGTCTGGAAACACCATATATTTT.